These T cell receptor beta chains were read from a single sample in a study of T cell repertoires in cytomegalovirus infection. The antigens these receptors bind are not known. Via MiXCR, TCRdb re-called the reads, giving one row per CDR3 protein. The table has 300,000 to 400,000 distinct CDR3 sequences, 20% to 25% seen once. Sequences were derived from cultured PBMCs, sampled from culture after CMV antigen stimulation. The receptor set was obtained from a human donor in good health (CMV status not recorded). Some clones in this sample may be carry-over from other donors' samples. Each CDR3 is given with its conserved first and last residue. Each record gives: clone size, V gene, D gene, J gene, CDR3 DNA, CDR3 protein. A D gene is named only where the DNA matches it firmly. Clone size, where shown, is once, few, many, or a class for clones that have expanded.

size: -
V: TRBV7-9
D: -
J: TRBJ2-7
DNA: TGTGCCACCCAGGGGGGGGTAGCTCAAGAGCAGTACTTC
CDR3: CATQGGVAQEQYF

size: -
V: TRBV4-1
D: -
J: TRBJ1-4
DNA: TGCGCCAGCAGCCGGACGGTGGGCAGGGTGGATGAAAAACTGTTTTTT
CDR3: CASSRTVGRVDEKLFF

size: -
V: TRBV27
D: TRBD1
J: TRBJ2-7
DNA: TGTGCCAGCCGTGGACAGGGGTATACGGGCGAGCAGTACTTC
CDR3: CASRGQGYTGEQYF

size: few
V: TRBV4-3
D: -
J: TRBJ2-3
DNA: TGCGCCAGCAGCTTATTTGGATCAACAGATACGCAGTATTTT
CDR3: CASSLFGSTDTQYF

size: -
V: TRBV11-1
D: -
J: TRBJ1-2
DNA: TGTGCCAGCAGCTCTGCCGGGGCAGAAGTCGACTATGGCTACACCTTC
CDR3: CASSSAGAEVDYGYTF

size: -
V: TRBV28
D: -
J: TRBJ2-1
DNA: TGTGCCAGCAGTTTACTCCGTGAGCAGTTCTTC
CDR3: CASSLLREQFF

size: -
V: TRBV7-2
D: -
J: TRBJ2-4
DNA: TGTGCCAGCAGCTTAGCGGGCGGGCCTGAAAACATTCAGTACTTC
CDR3: CASSLAGGPENIQYF

size: -
V: TRBV27
D: TRBD1
J: TRBJ2-6
DNA: TGTGCCACCAAACGGACAGGGCAAACGTCTGGGGCCAACGTCCTGACTTTC
CDR3: CATKRTGQTSGANVLTF

size: -
V: TRBV10-3
D: TRBD2
J: TRBJ2-7
DNA: TGTGCCATCAGTACTAGCGGGAGTAGATCCTTTAGCTCCTACGAGCAGTACTTC
CDR3: CAISTSGSRSFSSYEQYF

size: once
V: TRBV29-1
D: -
J: TRBJ2-3
DNA: TGCAGCGCCAGACAGGGAGGTGGGGATACGCAGTATTTT
CDR3: CSARQGGGDTQYF

size: -
V: TRBV18
D: TRBD2
J: TRBJ2-3
DNA: TGTGCCAGCTCACCAGGGACTAGCGGGAGTTACGATACGCAGTATTTT
CDR3: CASSPGTSGSYDTQYF

size: -
V: TRBV6-2/TRBV6-3
D: -
J: TRBJ1-5
DNA: TGTGCCAGCAGTTACGGTCCAGGAGGGCAGCCCCAGCATTTT
CDR3: CASSYGPGGQPQHF

size: many
V: TRBV7-2
D: -
J: TRBJ1-1
DNA: TGTGCCAGCAGCTTTGGACAGTCCAACACTGAAGCTTTCTTT
CDR3: CASSFGQSNTEAFF

size: many
V: TRBV7-2
D: -
J: TRBJ1-2
DNA: TGTGCCAGCAGCTTAGTTCCCCGCCCTCAGGATGGCTACACCTTC
CDR3: CASSLVPRPQDGYTF

size: few
V: TRBV19
D: -
J: TRBJ1-1
DNA: TGTGCCAGTAGTCTATACCGAATACGGGTGGGGGACACTGAAGCTTTCTTT
CDR3: CASSLYRIRVGDTEAFF

size: few
V: TRBV28
D: -
J: TRBJ1-2
DNA: TGTGCCAGCAGTTTATGGGACAAGGCCCAAGGGGGCTACACCTTC
CDR3: CASSLWDKAQGGYTF

size: few
V: TRBV11-2
D: TRBD2
J: TRBJ2-2
DNA: TGTGCCAGCAGCAATTCCGGGACTAGTAACACCGGGGAGCTGTTTTTT
CDR3: CASSNSGTSNTGELFF

size: few
V: TRBV12-3/TRBV12-4
D: -
J: TRBJ2-1
DNA: TGTGCCAGCAGCCAAACCTCCGGGACCCCGAAGAAGGATGAGCAGTTCTTC
CDR3: CASSQTSGTPKKDEQFF

size: -
V: TRBV6-6
D: -
J: TRBJ2-1
DNA: TGTGCCAGCAGTTACGGGGGCAGGAGCTCCTACAATGAGCAGTTCTTC
CDR3: CASSYGGRSSYNEQFF

size: -
V: TRBV6-2/TRBV6-3
D: -
J: TRBJ1-2
DNA: TGTGCCAGCAGTTACTCCCGCAGCACACTCCCCTATGGCTACACCTTC
CDR3: CASSYSRSTLPYGYTF

size: -
V: TRBV7-9
D: -
J: TRBJ1-3
DNA: TGTGCCAGCAGCTTCCGAATGCGGGGCTTCTCTGGAAACACCATATATTTT
CDR3: CASSFRMRGFSGNTIYF

size: -
V: TRBV20-1
D: TRBD1
J: TRBJ1-1
DNA: TGCAGTGCTGGACAGGGGGCGGTGAACACTGAAGCTTTCTTT
CDR3: CSAGQGAVNTEAFF

size: -
V: TRBV12-3/TRBV12-4
D: -
J: TRBJ1-1
DNA: TGTGCCAGCAGAACGGGACCAAACACTGAAGCTTTCTTT
CDR3: CASRTGPNTEAFF

size: few
V: TRBV10-3
D: -
J: TRBJ2-3
DNA: TGTGCCATCAGTGCGCCCGGTACCCTAGCGACCCAAAGGGCGGATACGCAGTATTTT
CDR3: CAISAPGTLATQRADTQYF

size: -
V: TRBV10-3
D: TRBD2
J: TRBJ2-3
DNA: TGTGCCATCAGTCGACTAGCGGGAGAGGATGGCACAGATACGCAGTATTTT
CDR3: CAISRLAGEDGTDTQYF